The clone carrying this TCR beta chain was recorded a few times. A much larger clone lies a single base off, so this may be a read error. CDR1 is MNHNS and CDR2 is SASEGT in the germline V gene. The V end was cut by 6 bases, the J end by 4 bases, with 18 bases between. The CDR3 is 15 amino acids. The data were obtained in a study of metastatic and nonmetastatic thyroid tumors. Per the original methods: CDR3 was compared across clinicopathological groups, and the resulting differences were used to build a distant-metastasis classifier for papillary thyroid cancer. TCRdb re-called the PCR reads with MiXCR. These V and J calls derive from TCRdb rather than the authors' analysis. The data show thousands of clones, around 31% seen once. All patients were treatment-naive before thyroid surgery.

The chain carries TRBV6-1 and TRBJ1-1; D is ambiguous. The sequenced material came from tumor tissue. The origin of this receptor is a female donor with papillary thyroid cancer or a benign thyroid nodule (not recorded which). Some clones in this sample may be carry-over from other donors' samples. The CDR3: CASSHPRWASTEAFF. CDR3 bases: TGTGCCAGCAGCCACCCCCGGTGGGCAAGCACTGAAGCTTTCTTT.